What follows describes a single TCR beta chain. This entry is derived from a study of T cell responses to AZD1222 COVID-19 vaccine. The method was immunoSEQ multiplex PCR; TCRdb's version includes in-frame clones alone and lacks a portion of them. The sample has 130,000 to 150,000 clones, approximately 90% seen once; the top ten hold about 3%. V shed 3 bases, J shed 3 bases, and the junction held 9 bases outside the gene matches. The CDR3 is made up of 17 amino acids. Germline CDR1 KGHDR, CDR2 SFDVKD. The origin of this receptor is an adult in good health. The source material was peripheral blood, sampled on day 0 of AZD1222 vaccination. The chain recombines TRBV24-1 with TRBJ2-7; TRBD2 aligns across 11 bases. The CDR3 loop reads CATSDGKLAGVGYEQYF. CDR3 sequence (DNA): TGTGCCACCAGTGATGGGAAACTAGCGGGAGTCGGCTACGAGCAGTACTTC.